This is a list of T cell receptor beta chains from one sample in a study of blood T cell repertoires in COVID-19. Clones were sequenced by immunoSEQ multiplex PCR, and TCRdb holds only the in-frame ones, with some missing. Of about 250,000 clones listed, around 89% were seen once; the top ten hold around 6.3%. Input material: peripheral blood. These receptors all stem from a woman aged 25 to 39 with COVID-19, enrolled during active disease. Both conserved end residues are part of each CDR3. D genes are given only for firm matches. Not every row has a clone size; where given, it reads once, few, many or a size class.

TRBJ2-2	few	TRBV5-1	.	TGCGCCAGCAGGTTGACCGGGACTAACACCGGGGAGCTGTTTTTT	CASRLTGTNTGELFF
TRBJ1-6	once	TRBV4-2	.	TGTGCCAGCGGGCAAGGGGAGAAGATGGCACCCCTCCACTTT	CASGQGEKMAPLHF
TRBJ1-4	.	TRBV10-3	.	TGTGCCATCAGTGAGCGGGTCACCTCTAATGAAAAACTGTTTTTT	CAISERVTSNEKLFF
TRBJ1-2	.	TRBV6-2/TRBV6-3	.	TGTGCCAGCAGCGACGACCAGGGGCCTAACTATGGCTACACCTTC	CASSDDQGPNYGYTF
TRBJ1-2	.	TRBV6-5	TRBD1	TGTGCCAGCAGCCGTTCCGGGACAGGTGAATATGGCTACACCTTC	CASSRSGTGEYGYTF
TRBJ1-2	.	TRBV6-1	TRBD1	TGTGCCAGCAGTGAAGTACAGGGGACGGGCTACACCTTC	CASSEVQGTGYTF
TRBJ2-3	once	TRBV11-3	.	TGTGCCAGCAGCTTAGGAGTTGGTGCCGCGGCAGATACGCAGTATTTT	CASSLGVGAAADTQYF
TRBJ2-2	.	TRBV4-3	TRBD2	TGCGCCAGCAGCCCTTGGACTAGCGGGGGCACCGGGGAGCTGTTTTTT	CASSPWTSGGTGELFF
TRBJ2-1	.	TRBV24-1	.	TGTGCCACCAAAGCGGGTACGAGCTCCTACAATGAGCAGTTCTTC	CATKAGTSSYNEQFF
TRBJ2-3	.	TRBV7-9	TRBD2	TGTGCCAGCAGCCCCCCTGCGGGAGACACAGATACGCAGTATTTT	CASSPPAGDTDTQYF
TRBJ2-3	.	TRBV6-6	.	TGTGCCAGCAGTTACGGGGCGGAGGGAACAGATACGCAGTATTTT	CASSYGAEGTDTQYF
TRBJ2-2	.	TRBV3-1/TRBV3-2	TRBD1	TGTGCCAGCAGCTCCGACAGGGGGCACGAAACCGGGGAGCTGTTTTTT	CASSSDRGHETGELFF
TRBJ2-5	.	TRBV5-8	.	TGTGCCAGCAGCTTGTGGCAACAAGAGACCCAGTACTTC	CASSLWQQETQYF
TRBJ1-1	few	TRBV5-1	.	TGCGCCAGCAGCTTGGTTGGTTTGAACATGAACACTGAAGCTTTCTTT	CASSLVGLNMNTEAFF
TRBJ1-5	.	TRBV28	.	TGTGCCAGCAGCCTTGACAGCTTCAATCAGCCCCAGCATTTT	CASSLDSFNQPQHF
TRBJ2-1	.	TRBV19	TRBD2	TGTGCCAGTAGGGGAGCGGGGTACGGTGAGCAGTTCTTC	CASRGAGYGEQFF